The rows below give T cell receptor beta chains drawn from one sample of a study of cytomegalovirus exposure and HLA in healthy donors. Data came from immunoSEQ multiplex PCR; TCRdb stores just in-frame clones and leaves some out. The sample shows about 150,000 clones, 65% to 90% of them seen only once. Sequenced input: PBMCs. The source of these receptors is a woman under 30 in good health and CMV-seronegative. Both conserved end residues are part of each CDR3. A D gene is named only where the DNA matches it firmly. Size is omitted from some rows. Given values are once, few, many or a class for expanded clones.

clone_size,j_call,d_call,v_call,cdr3_aa,cdr3_nt
.,TRBJ1-1,.,TRBV6-1,CASSSEAFF,TGTGCCAGCTCTTCTGAAGCTTTCTTT
.,TRBJ2-5,TRBD2,TRBV5-4,CASSPGLAGVSETQYF,TGTGCCAGCAGCCCAGGACTAGCGGGGGTGTCAGAGACCCAGTACTTC
.,TRBJ1-2,.,TRBV28,CASSSQEGYYGYTF,TGTGCCAGCAGTTCCCAGGAGGGGTACTATGGCTACACCTTC
few,TRBJ2-7,TRBD2,TRBV4-1,CASSQDYPLPGLSYEQYF,TGCGCCAGCAGCCAAGATTACCCCCTCCCGGGACTATCCTACGAGCAGTACTTC
.,TRBJ2-1,.,TRBV19,CASSIETPYNEQFF,TGTGCCAGTAGTATAGAGACACCTTACAATGAGCAGTTCTTC
.,TRBJ2-1,.,TRBV1,CTSSRATSGRGNEQFF,TGCACCAGCAGCCGTGCGACTAGCGGGAGAGGCAATGAGCAGTTCTTC
few,TRBJ2-1,TRBD1,TRBV6-5,CASGGGQGTYNEQFF,TGTGCCAGCGGGGGGGGACAGGGGACGTACAATGAGCAGTTCTTC
.,TRBJ2-3,.,TRBV6-4,CASSDSGTSTDTQYF,TGTGCCAGCAGTGACTCAGGGACTAGCACAGATACGCAGTATTTT
.,TRBJ2-4,.,TRBV28,CASSLSSSNIQYF,TGTGCCAGCAGTTTATCCTCCTCCAACATTCAGTACTTC
.,TRBJ2-3,.,TRBV5-6,CASSLAGDRGDTQYF,TGTGCCAGCAGCTTGGCGGGGGACCGCGGAGATACGCAGTATTTT
.,TRBJ2-1,.,TRBV12-5,CASGLLNEQFF,TGTGCTAGTGGTTTACTTAATGAGCAGTTCTTC
.,TRBJ1-1,.,TRBV2,CASSDETEAFF,TGTGCCAGCAGTGACGAGACAGAAGCTTTCTTT
.,TRBJ2-7,TRBD2,TRBV6-5,CASSYGGVPYEQYF,TGTGCCAGCAGTTACGGGGGGGTCCCCTACGAGCAGTACTTC
.,TRBJ2-2,TRBD2,TRBV18,CASSPLGTSGSFANTGELFF,TGTGCCAGCTCACCCCTCGGGACTAGCGGGAGCTTCGCGAACACCGGGGAGCTGTTTTTT
.,TRBJ2-3,.,TRBV29-1,CSVEDQITDTQYF,TGCAGCGTTGAAGATCAAATCACAGATACGCAGTATTTT
.,TRBJ2-7,TRBD2,TRBV19,CASTGLAGAHEQYF,TGTGCCAGTACAGGACTAGCGGGAGCCCACGAGCAGTACTTC
.,TRBJ1-2,.,TRBV23-1,CASSPRRAQEDGYTF,TGCGCCAGCAGTCCCCGTCGTGCCCAGGAAGATGGCTACACCTTC
.,TRBJ2-7,TRBD2,TRBV28,CASSYSGTTDYEQYF,TGTGCCAGCAGTTACTCCGGGACTACAGACTACGAGCAGTACTTC
few,TRBJ1-1,TRBD1,TRBV6-1,CASSEYDRGNTEAFF,TGTGCCAGCAGTGAATATGACAGGGGAAACACTGAAGCTTTCTTT
.,TRBJ2-7,.,TRBV30,CAWSYGTYEQYF,TGTGCCTGGAGTTATGGCACCTACGAGCAGTACTTC
.,TRBJ2-7,TRBD2,TRBV30,CAWKRDFYEQYF,TGTGCCTGGAAGCGGGACTTCTACGAGCAGTACTTC
.,TRBJ1-2,.,TRBV6-1,CASSELAGFGYTF,TGTGCCAGCAGTGAATTAGCAGGGTTTGGCTACACCTTC
.,TRBJ1-1,.,TRBV7-8,CASSLGTQMNTEAFF,TGTGCCAGCAGCTTAGGGACACAGATGAACACTGAAGCTTTCTTT
.,TRBJ2-1,.,TRBV29-1,CSAVGGSYNEQFF,TGCAGCGCTGTGGGGGGCTCCTACAATGAGCAGTTCTTC
.,TRBJ1-2,TRBD1,TRBV20-1,CSAGQGYGYTF,TGCAGTGCCGGACAGGGCTATGGCTACACCTTC
once,TRBJ1-2,.,TRBV30,CAWSVRAGSNYGYTF,TGTGCCTGGAGTGTAAGGGCAGGGTCTAACTATGGCTACACCTTC
.,TRBJ2-3,TRBD2,TRBV9,CASSVAGGPSTDTQYF,TGTGCCAGCAGCGTGGCGGGAGGGCCAAGCACAGATACGCAGTATTTT
few,TRBJ2-7,.,TRBV7-2,CASSPRGVEQYF,TGTGCCAGCAGCCCACGGGGTGTCGAGCAGTACTTC
once,TRBJ1-6,TRBD1,TRBV10-3,CATSSTGRLSYNSPLHF,TGTGCCACTTCTTCGACAGGGCGGCTCTCCTATAATTCACCCCTCCACTTT
.,TRBJ1-1,.,TRBV27,CASRRTGMNTEAFF,TGTGCCAGCAGACGCACAGGGATGAACACTGAAGCTTTCTTT